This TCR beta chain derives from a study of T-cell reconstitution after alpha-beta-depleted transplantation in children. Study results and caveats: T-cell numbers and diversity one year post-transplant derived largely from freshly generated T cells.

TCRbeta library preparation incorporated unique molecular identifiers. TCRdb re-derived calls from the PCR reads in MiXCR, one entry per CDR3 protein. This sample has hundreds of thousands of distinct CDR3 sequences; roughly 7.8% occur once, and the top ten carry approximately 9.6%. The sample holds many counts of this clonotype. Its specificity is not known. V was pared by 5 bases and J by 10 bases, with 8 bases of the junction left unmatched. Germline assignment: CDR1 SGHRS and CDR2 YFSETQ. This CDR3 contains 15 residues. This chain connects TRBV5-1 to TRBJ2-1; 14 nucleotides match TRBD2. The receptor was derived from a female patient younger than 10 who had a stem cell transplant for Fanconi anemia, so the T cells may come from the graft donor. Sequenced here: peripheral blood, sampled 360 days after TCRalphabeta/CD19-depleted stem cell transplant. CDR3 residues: CASRESGLAGVEQFF. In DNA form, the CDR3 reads TGCGCCAGCAGGGAGTCGGGACTAGCGGGGGTCGAGCAGTTCTTC. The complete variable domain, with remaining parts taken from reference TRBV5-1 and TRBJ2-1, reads KAGVTQTPRYLIKTRGQQVTLSCSPISGHRSVSWYQQTPGQGLQFLFEYFSETQRNKGNFPGRFSGRQFSNSRSEMNVSTLELGDSALYLCASRESGLAGVEQFFGPGTRLTVL.